This section outlines one T cell receptor (beta chain) sequence together with its context. Its antigen specificity is not known. Base qualities are not at hand, and no much larger clone is one base apart. This entry belongs to a study of long-term antiretroviral therapy in people with HIV (dated by TCRdb to the early 2020s). As for the study more broadly: Collection of the earliest samples took place about a decade ahead of the 2015 WHO recommendation for immediate ART, at a time when ART was typically delayed until CD4 counts fell. A total of 192 cryopreserved PBMC samples were contributed to the cohort by 30 adults with confirmed HIV infection, with samples collected serially over a mean of about 6 years (range 1-12). A retrospective serial study tested whether ART initiation and durable HIV suppression were associated with changes in peripheral blood TRB repertoire composition and diversity. About 35% of the 30 participants with HIV were female. No cross-contamination during QIAcube processing was seen in test extractions of a monoclonal T-cell line run alongside 30 to 35 polyclonal samples.

To be included, a participant needed at least one PBMC sample from before ART initiation plus at least two post-ART samples. All participants with HIV were treated in the United States of America. Before DNA extraction, cryopreserved samples of roughly 0.9-10 million PBMC were thawed and then washed. At the time of the earliest PBMC sample for each participant with HIV, ages ranged from roughly 20 to 60 years. PBMC samples were contributed by each participant from 1-4 timepoints before ART initiation and 2-8 timepoints after ART initiation, with a median of 7 samples. For every participant, serial HIV viral load, CD4+ T-cell count, ART history and demographic data were obtained. Using a Qiagen kit on a QIAcube, genomic DNA was extracted from unsorted PBMC, with samples processed in batches of 12. The immunoSEQ hsTCRB v3.0 assay was used at survey level resolution to sequence the TRB variable region. TRB sequencing targeted a depth of 40,000-50,000 T-cell genomes per sample. An Illumina MiSeq with a v3 150-cycle kit was used to sequence the pooled TRB libraries. In the original analysis: Analysis of repertoires was carried out in R inside a reproducible Nextflow workflow spanning QC, data transformation and analysis. LymphoSeq2, an R package for exploring AIRR-Seq data, was used to implement the custom analyses. A few samples yielding fewer than 5000 total TRB sequences were excluded, leaving around 200 analyzed HIV repertoires. Among the 170 to 200 HIV repertoires that were kept, some 60 were collected before ART initiation and more than 120 were collected after ART initiation. Repertoires were downsampled to 5000 TRB nucleotide sequences, with summary statistics averaged over 100 downsampling iterations. Only TRB sequences with CDR3 regions of at least seven amino acids were retained for analysis. A Shannon entropy-derived clonality score and the Gini coefficient were used to measure diversity. In the repertoire networks, any two of the top 5000 CDR3 amino acid sequences were connected whenever the two sequences differed by an edit distance of one. GLIPH2 predicted antigen specificity groups and MHC restriction for TRB CDR3 amino acid sequences. To flag known associations with CMV, EBV, HIV or tissue antigens, CDR3 amino acid sequences were compared against VDJdb and McPAS-TCR. Pre-ART, post-ART and control groups were compared with Wilcoxon signed-rank tests and Holm-Bonferroni correction. TCRdb holds this immuneACCESS table with in-frame rearrangements only. Some clones are missing; in checked studies, unresolved V genes explain under half, and the rest has no known cause. V and J calls and clone size are as listed in that table; D and trimming were resolved from the DNA. This sample gives about 19,000 clones in total; roughly 78% of them show up just once. Roughly 10% of the sample rests with the top ten.

Overall results and qualifications from the work: Limited PBMC availability meant only the TCR beta chain was sequenced, without alpha chain pairing. Starting ART was linked to a significant rise in TRB diversity, yet even with long-term ART the diversity remained significantly lower than in transplant donor controls. Inferences about post-ART repertoire changes were limited because no data were available on ART adherence, viral resistance or therapy changes. CDR3 length ranges in HIV repertoires were narrower than in controls, and network structure suggested an antigen-experienced repertoire with only a slight naive shift after ART. The samples were dated from about 2004 to 2017, and the ART regimens that were used may be less effective than current ART regimens. Because pre-ART samples had limited cell numbers, unsorted PBMC were profiled rather than sorted CD4+ and CD8+ T cells. At every time point, the repertoire was dominated by expanded TRB clones first identified before ART initiation, although this dominance fluctuated and, in many PLHIV, declined after ART.

Inclusive of the bounding cysteine and phenylalanine, the CDR3 is 14 residues long. The DNA shown is the 42-base CDR3, in frame from base 1. Sequences SQVTM (CDR1) and ANQGSEA (CDR2) are obtained from the germline V gene. Trimming takes 3 bases off V and 5 bases off J; junction bases not matched to a gene: 6. This sequence was found in a middle-aged woman with HIV. The source material was unsorted PBMCs, sampled 0.2 years after starting antiretroviral therapy. The sequence joins TRBV29-1 to TRBJ2-3; 9 central bases correspond to TRBD1. The sequenced DNA: TGCAGCGTTGACTTGGGACAGGGAATAGATACGCAGTATTTT. This sequence encodes CSVDLGQGIDTQYF.